The next 27 T cell receptor beta chains were all read from a single sample in a study of cytomegalovirus exposure and HLA in healthy donors. PCR was performed using 60 Vbeta and 13 Jbeta primers. Assay: immunoSEQ multiplex PCR; the TCRdb copy retains only in-frame clones and omits some. The table includes about 190,000 clones, more than 60% detected once. The sequenced sample was PBMCs. These receptors all come from a woman aged 25 to 39 in good health and CMV-seropositive.

J is TRBJ1-4 and V is TRBV28, with TRBD1 matching 7 bases. The length of the CDR3 is 14 residues. Germline V lookup: CDR1 MDHEN, CDR2 SYDVKM. With 5 bases clipped from V and 8 bases from J, the junction kept 8 bases outside the gene matches. The CDR3 region has the DNA TGTGCCAGCAGTGAGGGGGCGTATCAAGAAAAACTGTTTTTT. It translates to CASSEGAYQEKLFF.

This clone was seen a single time. The rearrangement joins TRBV7-9 to TRBJ2-2, with a possible D match to TRBD2 (5 bases). Between the trimmed V and J ends, which lost 4 bases and 5 bases, there was a span of 11 bases. Germline assignment: CDR1 SEHNR and CDR2 FQNEAQ (reference sequence). The CDR3 extends over 14 amino acids. As DNA, the CDR3 is TGTGCCAGCAGCTGGGAGACGGTTACCGGGGAGCTGTTTTTT. It encodes CASSWETVTGELFF.

The rearrangement links TRBV7-9 to TRBJ1-1; no clear D gene. This CDR3 is built from 16 residues. Per germline, CDR1 SEHNR and CDR2 FQNEAQ (reference sequence). The germline V and J ends were trimmed by 1 base and 3 bases, with 15 bases remaining between them. CDR3 nucleotide sequence: TGTGCCAGCAGCTTAGGAGACTCCGGGTGGGACACTGAAGCTTTCTTT. Protein: CASSLGDSGWDTEAFF.

V gene TRBV7-8 combines with J gene TRBJ2-7; D perhaps matches TRBD2 (5 bases). The V gene's germline CDR1 is SGHVS and CDR2 FQNEAQ. The CDR3 is made up of 15 amino acids. With 5 bases removed from V and 2 bases from J, the gap between germline ends came to 16 bases. The CDR3 region has the DNA TGTGCCAGCAGCCTTAGGAGGACCGATACCTACGAGCAGTACTTC. Translated, it gives CASSLRRTDTYEQYF.

The CDR3: CASSATSGRDYTDTQYF. For the CDR3, the DNA is TGTGCCAGCAGCGCCACTAGCGGGAGGGACTACACAGATACGCAGTATTTT. The chain carries TRBV7-2 and TRBJ2-3; 13 bases agree with TRBD2. Germline values: CDR1 SGHTA, CDR2 FQGNSA. Losses at the gene ends were 5 bases for V and 2 bases for J; bases not matched to a gene: 7. This CDR3 contains 17 residues.

CDR3 nucleotides: TGTGCCAGCAGCTTGGGAGGTATAGCGGGTACCATCACAGATACGCAGTATTTT. Protein sequence: CASSLGGIAGTITDTQYF. The chain recombines TRBV5-4 with TRBJ2-3, with 7 positions matching TRBD2. Germline V gene sequence: CDR1 SGHNT, CDR2 YYREEE (reference sequence). The CDR3 consists of 18 residues. The trim removed 0 bases at V and 2 bases at J, leaving 12 bases unmatched.

The gene calls are TRBV6-1 and TRBJ1-2; TRBD1 is a possible D gene (6 bases). V lost 4 bases, J lost 3 bases, and 9 bases lay in between. This CDR3 has 13 amino acids. Per the germline V gene, CDR1 is MNHNS and CDR2 is SASEGT. The CDR3: CASSGWTDYGYTF. The DNA for the CDR3 is TGTGCCAGCAGTGGGTGGACAGACTATGGCTACACCTTC.

This clone was observed a handful of times. Distinct nucleotide sequences in the sample also encode this CDR3. The chain is built from TRBV30 and TRBJ1-5; the match to TRBD1 covers 9 bases. The CDR3 covers 13 residues. The J segment lost 5 bases and the V segment lost 2 bases, leaving 1 base of the junction unmatched. CDR1 is GTSNPN, CDR2 SVGIG, per germline (reference sequence). CDR3 amino acids: CAWSRQGDQPQHF. Here the CDR3 DNA reads TGTGCCTGGAGTCGACAGGGGGATCAGCCCCAGCATTTT.

The chain has TRBV6-5 and TRBJ1-3, with TRBD1 identical over 7 bases. CDR3 length: 13 residues. CDR1 is MNHEY and CDR2 is SVGAGI in the germline V gene. V lost 5 bases, J lost 7 bases, and 5 bases stayed unmatched. The CDR3 nucleotides are TGTGCCAGCAGTAAACAGGGGTCGAACACCATATATTTT. It specifies CASSKQGSNTIYF.

The rearrangement links TRBV19 to TRBJ1-1; D is undetermined. The germline V gene encodes CDR1 LNHDA and CDR2 SQIVND (reference sequence). The germline V and J ends were trimmed by 5 bases and 1 base, with 8 bases remaining between them. The CDR3 totals 13 residues. The DNA for the CDR3 is TGTGCCAGTAGTTCCGGTTGGAACACTGAAGCTTTCTTT. Translated, it gives CASSSGWNTEAFF.

This clone was detected once. J is TRBJ2-1 and V is TRBV5-1; 15 bases line up with TRBD2. Germline CDR1 is SGHRS and CDR2 is YFSETQ. V was pared by 4 bases and J by 6 bases, with 8 bases of the junction left unmatched. This CDR3 is built from 17 residues. The CDR3 bases are TGCGCCAGCAGCCATGGACTAGCGGGAGGGCCCGGCAATGAGCAGTTCTTC. Translating it yields CASSHGLAGGPGNEQFF.

This chain uses TRBV30 with TRBJ1-1; D is undetermined. V was cut by 4 bases and J by 6 bases, with 18 bases left in between. In germline, CDR1 is GTSNPN, CDR2 SVGIG (reference sequence). This CDR3 contains 14 residues. The CDR3 DNA reads as TGTGCCTGGAAAAGGTCGCGAGAGGGTGCTGAAGCTTTCTTT. Protein: CAWKRSREGAEAFF.

The chain uses TRBV2 and TRBJ2-2; TRBD1 aligns across 10 bases. Germline V gene lookup returns CDR1 SNHLY and CDR2 FYNNEI. Trimming removed 4 bases from V and 4 bases from J; junction bases left unmatched: 9. The CDR3 covers 17 residues. The CDR3 loop reads CASSAVWDRGSTGELFF. DNA for the CDR3: TGTGCCAGCAGTGCGGTTTGGGACAGGGGTTCCACCGGGGAGCTGTTTTTT. Using reference TRBV2 and TRBJ2-2 for the parts outside the CDR3, the full variable domain is EPEVTQTPSHQVTQMGQEVILRCVPISNHLYFYWYRQILGQKVEFLVSFYNNEISEKSEIFDDQFSVERPDGSNFTLKIRSTKLEDSAMYFCASSAVWDRGSTGELFFGEGSRLTVL.

The chain has TRBV7-9 and TRBJ1-4; D call uncertain. CDR1 is SEHNR and CDR2 is FQNEAQ in the germline V gene (reference sequence). The V end lost 4 bases, the J end lost 7 bases, and 13 bases lay between the germline ends. This CDR3 spans 14 amino acids. This CDR3 is CASSSGSSGEKLFF. CDR3 nucleotides: TGTGCCAGCAGCTCGGGATCCTCGGGTGAAAAACTGTTTTTT.

This sequence joins TRBV28 and TRBJ2-7; 8 nucleotides align to TRBD1. Trimming cost V 5 bases and J 5 bases; bases outside gene matches: 11. The CDR3 sequence is 15 residues long. Germline V gene lookup returns CDR1 MDHEN and CDR2 SYDVKM. CDR3 in amino acids: CASSPLGAGGHEQYF. The CDR3, as DNA: TGTGCCAGCAGTCCTCTAGGGGCAGGGGGCCACGAGCAGTACTTC.

V and J are TRBV9 and TRBJ2-1, with D perhaps matching TRBD2 (6 bases). The CDR3 covers 15 residues. CDR1 is SGDLS and CDR2 is YYNGEE in the germline V gene. Trimming took 0 bases from V and 7 from J, leaving 14 bases between them. The CDR3 coding sequence is TGTGCCAGCAGCGTAGCAGGCGGGGTGGTAAATGAGCAGTTCTTC. Its translation is CASSVAGGVVNEQFF.

The genes are TRBV6-4 and TRBJ2-3; 8 bases map to TRBD1. CDR3 size: 15 residues. Germline V CDR1 and CDR2: MRHNA, SNTAGT. The V and J ends lost 6 bases and 2 bases, in that order; junction bases with no gene match: 7. Here the CDR3 reads CASRRTGSFTDTQYF. CDR3 in DNA: TGTGCCAGCAGGCGGACAGGGTCCTTCACAGATACGCAGTATTTT.

This chain uses TRBV5-1 with TRBJ1-1, with a possible D match to TRBD1 (5 bases). Per germline, CDR1 SGHRS and CDR2 YFSETQ. V was cut by 4 bases and J by 1 base, with 11 bases left in between. The CDR3 extends over 14 amino acids. CDR3 protein: CASSLFGGNTEAFF. The CDR3 DNA reads as TGCGCCAGCAGCCTCTTCGGGGGGAACACTGAAGCTTTCTTT. Supplemented by reference TRBV5-1 and TRBJ1-1, the full variable domain reads KAGVTQTPRYLIKTRGQQVTLSCSPISGHRSVSWYQQTPGQGLQFLFEYFSETQRNKGNFPGRFSGRQFSNSRSEMNVSTLELGDSALYLCASSLFGGNTEAFFGQGTRLTVV.

This clone has a handful of counts. Other nucleotide sequences in the sample specify the same CDR3. This sequence joins TRBV6-1 and TRBJ1-1, with unresolved D. This CDR3 is 13 amino acids long. V lost 6 bases to trimming and J lost 1 base, with 9 bases between them. Germline V gives CDR1 MNHNS, CDR2 SASEGT. The CDR3 is CASRPTGNTEAFF. The CDR3 DNA follows: TGTGCCAGCAGACCGACGGGGAACACTGAAGCTTTCTTT.

A single count supports this clone. The rearrangement joins TRBV7-9 to TRBJ1-1; TRBD1 aligns across 12 bases. Trimming took 2 bases from V and 3 from J; bases not matched to a gene: 7. The CDR3 consists of 17 residues. Germline CDR1 SEHNR, CDR2 FQNEAQ (reference sequence). For the CDR3, the DNA is TGTGCCAGCAGCTTACGGGGACAGGGGGCTTTGGACACTGAAGCTTTCTTT. This sequence encodes CASSLRGQGALDTEAFF.

The gene calls are TRBV5-5 and TRBJ1-5, with D perhaps TRBD1 (6 bases). V lost 1 base and J lost 7, with 12 bases in between. Germline V gene data show CDR1 as SGHKS and CDR2 as YYEKEE (reference sequence). The CDR3 is 14 amino acids. The CDR3, as DNA: TGTGCCAGCAGCTTGAGGGGGAACGGGCAGCCCCAGCATTTT. Translated: CASSLRGNGQPQHF.

The rearrangement joins TRBV23-1 to TRBJ2-3; D is unclear. TRBV23-1 is reported as an ORF; its role is uncertain. The CDR3 totals 15 residues. V was cut by 2 bases and J by 4 bases, with 13 bases left in between. In DNA form, the CDR3 reads TGCGCCAGCAGTCAACCCTCTTGGAGCCCAGATACGCAGTATTTT. This translates into CASSQPSWSPDTQYF.

The chain carries TRBV30 and TRBJ1-1; a possible D gene is TRBD1 (6 bases). The CDR3 runs to 14 residues. The V end lost 8 bases, the J end lost 1 base, and 17 bases lay between the germline ends. CDR1 GTSNPN and CDR2 SVGIG come from the germline V gene (reference sequence). CDR3 in amino acids: CARSYMGQNTEAFF. The CDR3 nucleotides read TGTGCCCGATCTTATATGGGACAGAACACTGAAGCTTTCTTT.

This clone has just a few counts. The chain uses TRBV6-6 and TRBJ2-7, with 9 bases identical to TRBD1. With 6 bases clipped from V and 1 base from J, the junction kept 7 bases outside the gene matches. Germline lookup yields CDR1 MNHNY and CDR2 SVGAGI (reference sequence). This CDR3 region has 15 residues. The CDR3 DNA sequence: TGTGCCAGCAGGTACGGGACAGGGCCATCCTACGAGCAGTACTTC. Translated: CASRYGTGPSYEQYF.

CDR3 sequence reads: CASSIVVESNQPQHF. CDR3 sequence (DNA): TGTGCCAGTAGTATTGTGGTGGAGAGCAATCAGCCCCAGCATTTT. This chain uses TRBV19 with TRBJ1-5; no clear D gene. V was clipped by 3 bases and J by 1 base, with 10 bases between them. There are 15 residues in the CDR3. Germline CDR1 LNHDA, CDR2 SQIVND (reference sequence).

The table lists this clone with a count of one. Additional DNA sequences in this sample encode the identical CDR3. The V call is TRBV28, the J call TRBJ1-5, with D tentatively TRBD1 (6 bases). Deletions cut 9 bases from V and 3 bases from J, with 15 bases between. This CDR3 is 14 amino acids long. Germline-derived CDR1 and CDR2 are MDHEN and SYDVKM. In DNA form, the CDR3 reads TGTGCCAGTAGTGCTCAGGGACACAATCAGCCCCAGCATTTT. Translation: CASSAQGHNQPQHF. The whole variable domain, remainder taken from reference TRBV28 and TRBJ1-5, is DVKVTQSSRYLVKRTGEKVFLECVQDMDHENMFWYRQDPGLGLRLIYFSYDVKMKEKGDIPEGYSVSREKKERFSLILESASTNQTSMYLCASSAQGHNQPQHFGDGTRLSIL.

This rearrangement joins TRBV28 to TRBJ2-6; D perhaps matches TRBD1 (5 bases). There are 20 residues in the CDR3. Germline CDR1 MDHEN, CDR2 SYDVKM. Trimming cost V 5 bases and J 0 bases, with 23 bases left between them. CDR3 nucleotides: TGTGCCAGCAGTGGGGCCGTTTTCAGGCAGCTCGTCTCTGGGGCCAACGTCCTGACTTTC. Translation gives CASSGAVFRQLVSGANVLTF.